This entry describes one T cell receptor (beta chain). A read error may be the cause here, since a much bigger clone is one base away. The data stem from a study of blood T cells in healthy people across ages. Primed by a sample-barcoded 5' primer and a J-beta primer mix, a second PCR proceeded for 7 to 11 cycles. TCRdb fed the 5' RACE reads into MiXCR, producing one record per CDR3 protein. The table lists 630,000 or so distinct CDR3 sequences, less than 35% of them singletons. This CDR3 has 16 residues. CDR1 is SGDLS, CDR2 YYNGEE, per germline. Specimen: blood. The receptor comes from an elderly woman in good health. The J gene is TRBJ2-6, the V gene TRBV9, with D possibly being TRBD1 (6 bases). The chain's CDR3 is CASGVGQFSGANVLTF. CDR3 nucleotide sequence: TGTGCCAGCGGCGTAGGACAGTTCTCTGGGGCCAACGTCCTGACTTTC. The variable domain in full, completed from reference TRBV9 and TRBJ2-6, reads DSGVTQTPKHLITATGQRVTLRCSPRSGDLSVYWYQQSLDQGLQFLIQYYNGEERAKGNILERFSAQQFPDLHSELNLSSLELGDSALYFCASGVGQFSGANVLTFGAGSRLTVL.